This TCR beta chain was retrieved from a study of cytotoxic CD8 clonotypes in ibrutinib-treated CLL. The CDR3 spans 12 residues. TCRdb keeps only in-frame clones here, not all; method: immunoSEQ multiplex PCR. The sample lists 15,000 to 20,000 clones; approximately 71% were seen once. This clone is a singleton in its sample. The chain is built from TRBV21-1 and TRBJ1-3. TRBV21-1 is a recognized pseudogene. Sequencing was performed on PBMCs, taken before ibrutinib treatment. The receptor's source is a human donor with chronic lymphocytic leukemia. CDR3 residues: CASKRSGNTIYF. Written as DNA, the CDR3 is TGTGCCAGCAAGCGGTCTGGAAACACCATATATTTT.